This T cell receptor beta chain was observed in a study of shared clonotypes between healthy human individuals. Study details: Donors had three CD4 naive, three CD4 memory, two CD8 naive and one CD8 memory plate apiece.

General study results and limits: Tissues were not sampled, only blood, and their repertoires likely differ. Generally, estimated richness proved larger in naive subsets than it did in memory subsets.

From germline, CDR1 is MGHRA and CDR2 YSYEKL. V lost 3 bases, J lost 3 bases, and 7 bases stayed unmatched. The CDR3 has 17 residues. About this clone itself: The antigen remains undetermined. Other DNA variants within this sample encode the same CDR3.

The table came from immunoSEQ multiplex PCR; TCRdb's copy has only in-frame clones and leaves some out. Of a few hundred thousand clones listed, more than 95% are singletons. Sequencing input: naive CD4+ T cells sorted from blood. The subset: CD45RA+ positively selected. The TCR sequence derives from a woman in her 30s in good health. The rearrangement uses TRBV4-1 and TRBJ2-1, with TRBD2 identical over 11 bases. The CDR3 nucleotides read TGCGCCAGCAGCCAGACCGGGACTAGCGGCAGCTACAATGAGCAGTTCTTC. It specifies CASSQTGTSGSYNEQFF.